Below, one T cell receptor beta chain is given with its context. Its antigen is unidentified. Measured with immunoSEQ multiplex PCR; TCRdb has only the in-frame clones, and not every one. The data hold about 71,000 clones, with roughly nine tenths observed a single time. These data are taken from a study of PD-L1 blockade in urothelial cancer. Study at large: A median of 141,255 T cells was found in the blood samples. Study results and limitations: Tumor-linked clones in blood grew more by 3 weeks in durable-benefit patients. Lower than median blood TCR clonality before treatment predicted better survival.

This clonotype originated in a man aged 60 to 75 with urothelial cancer. The sequencing here drew on PBMCs, taken around atezolizumab (anti-PD-L1) treatment.

CDR3 in DNA: TGTGCCAGCAGCCAAGTTAGCGGGAGGGCCTTCGAGCAGTACTTC. The encoded protein is CASSQVSGRAFEQYF. V and J are TRBV4-2 and TRBJ2-7, with 11 bases matching TRBD2. Germline V gene lookup returns CDR1 LGHNA and CDR2 YNFKEQ. The CDR3 is 15 residues long. The junction had 5 bases not matched to a gene; V was cut back by 1 base and J by 6 bases.